The rows below give T cell receptor beta chains drawn from one sample of a study of blood T cell repertoires in COVID-19. Clones were read by immunoSEQ multiplex PCR, and TCRdb kept only the in-frame ones, dropping some. This table has about 370,000 clones, 85% to 90% appearing once. Sequencing used PBMCs or T cells enriched from blood (not recorded which). The source is a young man who had recovered from COVID-19. Each CDR3 is given with its conserved first and last residue. A D gene is named only where the DNA matches it firmly. The listing skips clone size in some rows; elsewhere it reads once, few, many or a size class.

.,TRBJ2-2,.,TRBV9,CASSITGSHTGELFF,TGTGCCAGCAGCATAACAGGGTCCCACACCGGGGAGCTGTTTTTT
.,TRBJ1-5,.,TRBV2,CASSEGRDNQPQHF,TGTGCCAGCAGTGAAGGCAGGGACAATCAGCCCCAGCATTTT
.,TRBJ2-6,.,TRBV19,CASRSRGDSGANVLTF,TGTGCCAGTAGATCCAGGGGAGACTCTGGGGCCAACGTCCTGACTTTC
.,TRBJ1-2,.,TRBV7-2,CASSLATAAYGYTF,TGTGCCAGCAGCTTAGCGACAGCAGCTTATGGCTACACCTTC
.,TRBJ1-1,TRBD1,TRBV2,CASSEVVAGTGNEAFF,TGTGCCAGCAGTGAAGTAGTCGCCGGGACAGGGAATGAAGCTTTCTTT
.,TRBJ1-4,.,TRBV28,CASSSSGQINEKLFF,TGTGCCAGCAGTTCATCCGGACAGATTAATGAAAAACTGTTTTTT
.,TRBJ2-7,TRBD1,TRBV7-9,CASSSGQGISYEQYF,TGTGCCAGCAGCAGCGGACAGGGAATTTCCTACGAGCAGTACTTC
few,TRBJ2-7,.,TRBV21-1,CARGGNLSGTDVLRQYF,TGTGCCAGGGGGGGGAACCTTTCCGGGACCGACGTACTAAGGCAGTACTTC
once,TRBJ1-1,.,TRBV5-1,CASSPAGGSSEAFF,TGCGCCAGCAGCCCCGCTGGGGGGAGCTCTGAAGCTTTCTTT
few,TRBJ1-2,.,TRBV11-2,CASSPNLAQRGYTF,TGTGCCAGCAGCCCCAACTTGGCACAGAGAGGCTACACCTTC
few,TRBJ1-2,TRBD1,TRBV9,CASTKEYRGSGYTF,TGTGCCAGCACCAAAGAATACAGGGGAAGCGGCTACACCTTC
.,TRBJ1-4,.,TRBV2,CASSPFPNEKLFF,TGTGCCAGCAGTCCCTTTCCTAATGAAAAACTGTTTTTT
.,TRBJ2-7,.,TRBV5-5,CASSYGDTYEQYF,TGTGCCAGCAGCTACGGAGATACCTACGAGCAGTACTTC
once,TRBJ2-5,TRBD1,TRBV12-5,CASARQGSGETQYF,TGTGCTAGTGCCCGACAGGGTTCGGGAGAGACCCAGTACTTC
.,TRBJ2-1,TRBD2,TRBV10-3,CAIRAGTSTDEQFF,TGTGCCATCAGAGCGGGGACTAGCACCGATGAGCAGTTCTTC
.,TRBJ2-2,TRBD2,TRBV5-1,CASSLVGGDTGELFF,TGCGCCAGCAGCTTGGTGGGAGGGGACACCGGGGAGCTGTTTTTT
.,TRBJ1-1,TRBD1,TRBV5-1,CASSSRDSRGTEAFF,TGCGCCAGCAGCTCGCGGGACAGTCGGGGCACTGAAGCTTTCTTT
many,TRBJ1-1,.,TRBV5-4,CASSALDQGMNTEAFF,TGTGCCAGCAGCGCCCTCGACCAGGGGATGAACACTGAAGCTTTCTTT
.,TRBJ2-1,TRBD2,TRBV9,CASSLGLAGNEQFF,TGTGCCAGCAGCCTGGGTCTAGCGGGGAATGAGCAGTTCTTC
.,TRBJ2-2,TRBD1,TRBV24-1,CATSDQGTGGDTGELFF,TGTGCCACCAGTGATCAAGGGACAGGGGGTGACACCGGGGAGCTGTTTTTT
.,TRBJ1-6,TRBD1,TRBV27,CASSFEPGQGSSPLHF,TGTGCCAGCAGTTTCGAACCGGGACAGGGGAGTTCACCCCTCCACTTT
.,TRBJ2-7,.,TRBV2,CASSPRGTGAVSYEQYF,TGTGCCAGCAGTCCACGGGGGACTGGGGCTGTCTCCTACGAGCAGTACTTC
.,TRBJ1-1,TRBD1,TRBV3-1/TRBV3-2,CASSSRTGAEAFF,TGTGCCAGCAGCTCCAGGACAGGGGCTGAAGCTTTCTTT
.,TRBJ2-2,.,TRBV9,CASSSQGTGELFF,TGTGCCAGCAGCTCGCAGGGTACCGGGGAGCTGTTTTTT
.,TRBJ2-7,.,TRBV18,CASSPRTETYEQYF,TGTGCCAGCTCACCACGGACAGAAACCTACGAGCAGTACTTC
.,TRBJ2-1,.,TRBV27,CASSSYNRNEQFF,TGTGCCAGCAGTTCGTACAACAGAAATGAGCAGTTCTTC
.,TRBJ1-1,TRBD1,TRBV7-3,CASRRQGDTEAFF,TGTGCCAGCAGACGACAGGGTGACACTGAAGCTTTCTTT
.,TRBJ1-1,.,TRBV7-9,CASQPVGAEAFF,TGTGCCAGCCAGCCGGTAGGAGCTGAAGCTTTCTTT
.,TRBJ1-1,.,TRBV2,CASSEVGGLNTEAFF,TGTGCCAGCAGTGAGGTCGGAGGTTTGAACACTGAAGCTTTCTTT
.,TRBJ1-5,TRBD1,TRBV2,CASRGQGDGQPQHF,TGTGCCAGCAGAGGACAGGGGGATGGACAGCCCCAGCATTTT
.,TRBJ2-5,TRBD1,TRBV10-2,CASRGTGETQYF,TGCGCCAGCAGAGGGACAGGAGAGACCCAGTACTTC
.,TRBJ1-2,.,TRBV28,CASRQANYGYTF,TGTGCCAGCAGACAAGCTAACTATGGCTACACCTTC
.,TRBJ1-1,TRBD1,TRBV23-1,CASSQISGTGDGDTEAFF,TGCGCCAGCAGTCAAATTTCCGGGACAGGGGATGGGGACACTGAAGCTTTCTTT
.,TRBJ2-3,.,TRBV27,CASSLSMGSTDTQYF,TGTGCCAGCAGTTTATCGATGGGCAGCACAGATACGCAGTATTTT
.,TRBJ2-1,TRBD1,TRBV10-3,CAIIRLGTGGHPEQFF,TGTGCCATCATCAGGCTGGGGACAGGGGGCCATCCTGAGCAGTTCTTC
.,TRBJ2-1,TRBD2,TRBV11-2,CASRQSGREQFF,TGTGCCAGCAGACAAAGCGGGAGGGAGCAGTTCTTC
.,TRBJ1-2,TRBD1,TRBV19,CASSAETGSNYGYTF,TGTGCCAGTAGTGCAGAGACAGGGTCTAACTATGGCTACACCTTC
.,TRBJ2-2,TRBD1,TRBV24-1,CATSDFGQGTGELFF,TGTGCCACCAGTGATTTTGGACAGGGGACCGGGGAGCTGTTTTTT
.,TRBJ1-1,.,TRBV2,CASSGQESMNTEAFF,TGTGCCAGCAGTGGACAGGAAAGCATGAACACTGAAGCTTTCTTT
.,TRBJ1-4,TRBD1,TRBV4-2,CASSQDRDSLGGLFF,TGTGCCAGCAGCCAAGACCGGGACAGTCTAGGGGGGCTGTTTTTT
.,TRBJ2-5,TRBD2,TRBV11-2,CASRPVTSGTSNF,TGTGCCAGCAGACCCGTCACTAGCGGGACTTCGAACTTC
.,TRBJ2-5,.,TRBV9,CASSAGGAQYF,TGTGCCAGCAGTGCCGGAGGGGCCCAGTACTTC
.,TRBJ2-5,.,TRBV27,CASSFGYLQGAETQYF,TGTGCCAGCAGTTTCGGCTACTTACAGGGTGCGGAGACCCAGTACTTC